These 19 T cell receptor beta chains were all obtained from the same sample, sequenced in a study of blood T cell repertoires in COVID-19. Profiling relied on immunoSEQ multiplex PCR, and the TCRdb table lists in-frame clones only, not all of them. The sample holds fewer than 80,000 clones; around 82% are singletons and the top ten take approximately 15%. The source material was peripheral blood. Receptors were obtained from a man in his sixties with COVID-19, enrolled during active disease.

The chain carries TRBV6-4 and TRBJ2-1; the match to TRBD2 covers 8 bases. The CDR3 spans 17 residues. CDR1 is MRHNA, CDR2 SNTAGT, per germline. V lost 0 bases and J lost 8; bases outside the gene matches: 12. In DNA form, the CDR3 reads TGTGCCAGCAGTGACTCGGCAGGGCGGGAGGCAGGCGATGAGCAGTTCTTC. This translates into CASSDSAGREAGDEQFF.

This clone was observed a few times. The V gene is TRBV6-6, the J gene TRBJ1-2; TRBD1 matches at 7 bases. After removal of 6 bases from V and 2 bases from J, the junction contained 6 bases not matched to a gene. Per the germline V gene, CDR1 is MNHNY and CDR2 is SVGAGI (reference sequence). The CDR3 sequence is 14 residues long. DNA of the CDR3: TGTGCCAGCAGACGCGGACAGGAGAACTATGGCTACACCTTC. This encodes CASRRGQENYGYTF.

This chain links TRBV28 with TRBJ2-3; no firm D call. Germline-derived CDR1 and CDR2 are MDHEN and SYDVKM. V gave up 5 bases and J gave up 0 bases, with 12 bases separating them. This CDR3 contains 15 residues. CDR3 in DNA: TGTGCCAGCAGTCCCACGGTATTTAGCACAGATACGCAGTATTTT. This encodes CASSPTVFSTDTQYF. Supplemented by reference TRBV28 and TRBJ2-3, the full variable domain reads DVKVTQSSRYLVKRTGEKVFLECVQDMDHENMFWYRQDPGLGLRLIYFSYDVKMKEKGDIPEGYSVSREKKERFSLILESASTNQTSMYLCASSPTVFSTDTQYFGPGTRLTVL.

This chain uses TRBV9 with TRBJ2-7, with D unresolved. The V end was cut by 5 bases, the J end by 1 base, with 22 bases between. The CDR3 consists of 17 residues. The V gene's germline CDR1 is SGDLS and CDR2 YYNGEE. CDR3 sequence reads: CASSAESDPFTSYEQYF. The CDR3 DNA reads TGTGCCAGCAGTGCCGAAAGCGACCCTTTTACTTCCTACGAGCAGTACTTC. The full variable domain, its missing parts supplied by reference TRBV9 and TRBJ2-7, is DSGVTQTPKHLITATGQRVTLRCSPRSGDLSVYWYQQSLDQGLQFLIQYYNGEERAKGNILERFSAQQFPDLHSELNLSSLELGDSALYFCASSAESDPFTSYEQYFGPGTRLTVT.

This clone has more than one count but fewer than ten. The J gene is TRBJ1-2, the V gene TRBV14; D gene unclear. Looked up from germline, CDR1 is SGHDN and CDR2 is FVKESK. The CDR3 runs to 13 residues. The germline V and J ends were trimmed by 2 bases and 5 bases, with 9 bases remaining between them. The CDR3 DNA reads TGTGCCAGCAGCCAAATTACCGGGTATGGCTACACCTTC. This encodes CASSQITGYGYTF.

V is TRBV29-1 and J is TRBJ2-7; 11 nucleotides align to TRBD1. CDR3 length: 13 residues. V was pared by 6 bases and J by 4 bases, with 5 bases of the junction left unmatched. The germline CDR1 and CDR2 sequences are SQVTM and ANQGSEA. CDR3: CSVRTGGRYEQYF. The CDR3 DNA reads as TGCAGCGTCAGGACAGGGGGCCGGTACGAGCAGTACTTC.

V gene TRBV2 combines with J gene TRBJ2-5; possibly TRBD2 for D (6 bases). Looked up from germline, CDR1 is SNHLY and CDR2 is FYNNEI. This CDR3 is built from 14 residues. Trimming removed 2 bases from V and 4 bases from J, with 11 bases in between. For the CDR3, the DNA is TGTGCCAGCAGTGAATTGGCGGAGGGAGAGACCCAGTACTTC. It specifies CASSELAEGETQYF.

The chain joins TRBV5-6 to TRBJ1-2, with D maybe TRBD1 (6 bases). Germline CDR1 and CDR2: SGHDT and YYEEEE. CDR3 length equals 13 residues. The V end lost 3 bases, the J end lost 8 bases, and 14 bases lay between the germline ends. The DNA of the CDR3 is TGTGCCAGCAGCTCACTCTCAGGGGTAGGCTACACCTTC. This translates into CASSSLSGVGYTF.

This clone was seen once. This chain links TRBV24-1 with TRBJ2-3; TRBD1 aligns across 12 bases. This CDR3 has 18 amino acids. The ends lost 7 bases at V and 12 bases at J; junction bases unmatched: 22. Germline CDR1 and CDR2: KGHDR and SFDVKD. This chain's CDR3 is CATSGTVLGTGGGVSQYF. The CDR3 DNA sequence: TGTGCCACCAGCGGTACCGTACTGGGGACAGGGGGCGGCGTGTCTCAGTATTTT.

As DNA, the CDR3 is TGTGCCAGCAGTCCCACAGTCGGGGAGCTGTTTTTT. Translation: CASSPTVGELFF. The chain recombines TRBV12-3 or TRBV12-4 with TRBJ2-2, with no clear D. Deletions cut 5 bases from V and 7 bases from J, with 8 bases between. CDR3 length: 12 residues.

V and J are TRBV6-5 and TRBJ1-5, with 9 bases fitting TRBD1. The CDR3 runs 13 residues. Per germline, CDR1 MNHEY and CDR2 SVGAGI. Trimming removed 6 bases from V and 7 bases from J; junction bases left unmatched: 4. CDR3 sequence reads: CASSTGGGQPQHF. The CDR3 DNA reads TGTGCCAGCAGCACAGGGGGCGGGCAGCCCCAGCATTTT.

Only a few counts were recorded for this clone. The chain carries TRBV12-3 or TRBV12-4 and TRBJ2-3, with 8 nucleotides matching TRBD2. There are 12 residues in the CDR3. Losses at the gene ends were 8 bases for V and 9 bases for J; bases not matched to a gene: 7. CDR3 amino acids: CASQPSGRTQYF. The CDR3 nucleotides are TGTGCCAGCCAACCCAGCGGGAGAACGCAGTATTTT.

The genes are TRBV6-5 and TRBJ2-7; 9 bases are a match to TRBD2. Germline V gene lookup returns CDR1 MNHEY and CDR2 SVGAGI. Losses at the gene ends were 6 bases for V and 3 bases for J; bases not matched to a gene: 3. This CDR3 is built from 13 residues. The CDR3 loop is CASRASGNYEQYF. The CDR3 coding sequence is TGTGCCAGCAGGGCTAGCGGGAACTACGAGCAGTACTTC.

The chain joins TRBV7-9 to TRBJ2-4, with no clear D. Per germline, CDR1 SEHNR and CDR2 FQNEAQ (reference sequence). Trimming pared 5 bases from V and 0 bases from J, leaving 14 bases between. The CDR3 runs 16 residues. The CDR3 nucleotides are TGTGCCAGCAGCCCGCCTTTTCGACTAGCCAAAAACATTCAGTACTTC. Its translation is CASSPPFRLAKNIQYF.

The chain recombines TRBV11-3 with TRBJ2-7; no firm D call. Per germline, CDR1 SGHNT and CDR2 YENEEA. Trimming shortened V by 4 bases and J by 4 bases, and 5 bases separated the two germline ends. The CDR3 sequence is 11 residues long. CDR3 DNA: TGTGCCAGCAGCTCCGTATACGAGCAGTACTTC. Its translation is CASSSVYEQYF.

The chain employs TRBV2 and TRBJ2-7; D gene uncertain. The V gene lost 2 bases and the J gene lost 5 bases, with 13 bases spanning the gap. This CDR3 has 14 amino acids. Germline assignment: CDR1 SNHLY and CDR2 FYNNEI. In nucleotides, the CDR3 is TGTGCCAGCAGTGAATCTCAACAGCAAAACGAGCAGTACTTC. Its translation: CASSESQQQNEQYF.

This chain links TRBV2 with TRBJ1-6; D is ambiguous. The germline gives CDR1 SNHLY, CDR2 FYNNEI. The length of the CDR3 is 12 residues. The V and J ends lost 4 bases and 13 bases respectively, with 11 bases between them. The CDR3 region is CASSVPGSPLHF. The CDR3 DNA sequence: TGTGCCAGCAGTGTTCCGGGTTCGCCCCTCCACTTT.

The chain employs TRBV4-1 and TRBJ1-2; D gene uncertain. V gave up 1 base and J gave up 1 base, with 10 bases separating them. This CDR3 region has 15 residues. CDR1 and CDR2 (germline): MGHRA, YSYEKL. CDR3 residues: CASSQASSDNYGYTF. The DNA for the CDR3 is TGCGCCAGCAGCCAAGCATCCTCAGATAACTATGGCTACACCTTC.

V gene TRBV5-6 combines with J gene TRBJ2-7; TRBD2 matches 16 bases. The CDR3 runs to 18 residues. Looked up from germline, CDR1 is SGHDT and CDR2 is YYEEEE. V gave up 1 base and J gave up 2 bases; unmatched junction bases: 6. Here the CDR3 DNA reads TGTGCCAGCAGCTTGATTGGGACTAGCGGGGGGGCCCCCTACGAGCAGTACTTC. Protein: CASSLIGTSGGAPYEQYF.